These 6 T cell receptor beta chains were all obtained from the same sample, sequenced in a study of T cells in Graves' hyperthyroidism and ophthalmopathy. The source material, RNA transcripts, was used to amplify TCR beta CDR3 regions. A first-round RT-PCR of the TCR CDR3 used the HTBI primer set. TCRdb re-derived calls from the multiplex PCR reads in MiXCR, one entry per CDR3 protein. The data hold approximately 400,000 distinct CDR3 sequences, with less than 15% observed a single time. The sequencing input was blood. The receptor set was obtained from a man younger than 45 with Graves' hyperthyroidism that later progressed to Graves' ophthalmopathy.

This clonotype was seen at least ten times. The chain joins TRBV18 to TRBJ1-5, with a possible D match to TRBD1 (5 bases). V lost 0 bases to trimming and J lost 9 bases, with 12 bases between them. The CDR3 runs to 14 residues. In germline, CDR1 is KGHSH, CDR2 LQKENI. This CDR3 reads CASSPPAGSGPQHF. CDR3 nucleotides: TGTGCCAGCTCACCACCGGCAGGGTCGGGGCCCCAGCATTTT.

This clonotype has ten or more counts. The DNA of the CDR3 is TGTGCCAGCAGTGAGGGGACAGGGGGGTACTATGGCTACACCTTC. Protein product: CASSEGTGGYYGYTF. The chain has TRBV2 and TRBJ1-2; 11 nucleotides agree with TRBD1. From germline, CDR1 is SNHLY and CDR2 FYNNEI. V lost 3 bases, J lost 3 bases, and 3 bases stayed unmatched. This CDR3 contains 15 residues.

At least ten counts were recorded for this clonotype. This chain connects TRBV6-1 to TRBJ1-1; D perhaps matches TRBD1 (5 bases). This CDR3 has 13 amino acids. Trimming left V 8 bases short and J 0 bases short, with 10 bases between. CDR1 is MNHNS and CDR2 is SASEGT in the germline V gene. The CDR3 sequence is CASFDSMNTEAFF. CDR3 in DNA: TGTGCCAGCTTTGACAGCATGAACACTGAAGCTTTCTTT.

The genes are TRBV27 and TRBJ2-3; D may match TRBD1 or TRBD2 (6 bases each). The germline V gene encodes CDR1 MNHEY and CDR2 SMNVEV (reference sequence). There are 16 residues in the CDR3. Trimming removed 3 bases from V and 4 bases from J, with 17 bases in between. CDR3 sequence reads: CASSLRGQPSADTQYF. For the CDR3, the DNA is TGTGCCAGCAGTTTGCGGGGACAACCTAGCGCAGATACGCAGTATTTT.

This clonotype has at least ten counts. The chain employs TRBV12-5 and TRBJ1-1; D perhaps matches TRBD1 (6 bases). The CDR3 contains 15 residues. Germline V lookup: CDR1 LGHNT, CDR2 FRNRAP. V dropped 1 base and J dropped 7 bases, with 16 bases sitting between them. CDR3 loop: CASGLAGGQFGEAFF. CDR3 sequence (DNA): TGTGCTAGTGGTTTGGCGGGGGGACAATTTGGTGAAGCTTTCTTT.

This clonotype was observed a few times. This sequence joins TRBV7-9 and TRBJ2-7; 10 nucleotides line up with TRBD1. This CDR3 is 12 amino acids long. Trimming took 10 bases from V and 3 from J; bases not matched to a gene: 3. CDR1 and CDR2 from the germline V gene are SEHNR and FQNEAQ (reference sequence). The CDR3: CATGQGGYEQYF. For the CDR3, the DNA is TGTGCCACCGGACAGGGGGGCTACGAGCAGTACTTC. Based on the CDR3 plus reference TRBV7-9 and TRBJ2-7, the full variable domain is DTGVSQNPRHKITKRGQNVTFRCDPISEHNRLYWYRQTLGQGPEFLTYFQNEAQLEKSRLLSDRFSAERPKGSFSTLEIQRTEQGDSAMYLCATGQGGYEQYFGPGTRLTVT.